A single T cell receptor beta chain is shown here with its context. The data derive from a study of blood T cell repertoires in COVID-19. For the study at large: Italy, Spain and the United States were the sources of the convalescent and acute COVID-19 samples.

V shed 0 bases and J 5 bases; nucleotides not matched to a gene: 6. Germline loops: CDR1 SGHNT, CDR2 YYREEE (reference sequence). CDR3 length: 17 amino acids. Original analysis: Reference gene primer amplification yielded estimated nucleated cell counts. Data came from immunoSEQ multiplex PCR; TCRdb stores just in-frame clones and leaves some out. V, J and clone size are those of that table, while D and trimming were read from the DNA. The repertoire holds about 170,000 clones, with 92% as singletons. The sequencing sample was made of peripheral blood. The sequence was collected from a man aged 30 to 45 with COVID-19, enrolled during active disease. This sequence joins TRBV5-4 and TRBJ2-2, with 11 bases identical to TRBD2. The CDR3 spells CASSLADSGRGTGELFF. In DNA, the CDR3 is TGTGCCAGCAGCTTGGCCGATAGCGGGAGGGGTACCGGGGAGCTGTTTTTT.